This T cell receptor (beta chain) is drawn from a study of blood T cell repertoires in COVID-19. Study-level background: Sources were T cells, B-cell-depleted T cells, or PBMCs; the material itself was cDNA or gDNA.

Libraries were prepared by immunoSEQ multiplex PCR; TCRdb keeps only in-frame clonotypes and omits some of them. The sample has around 140,000 clones, over 70% seen once. Comments on this clone: A junction boundary mismatches the germline segment, possibly from a read error.

CDR3 length: 11 residues. Looked up from germline, CDR1 is SGHKS and CDR2 is YYEKEE (reference sequence). Material: peripheral blood. This TCR was recovered from a woman aged 55-69 years with acute or convalescent COVID-19. V gene TRBV5-5 combines with J gene TRBJ2-1; D uncertain. The CDR3 sequence: CASSFGLAYIF. In DNA, the CDR3 is TGTGCCAGCAGCTTCGGGTTGGCGTACATCTTC.